The clone carrying this T cell receptor (beta chain) appeared many times. The antigen is unknown. This entry is derived from a study of Graves' ophthalmopathy and Graves' hyperthyroidism. The V gene lost 0 bases and the J gene lost 4 bases, with 13 bases spanning the gap. Germline CDR1 MNHEY, CDR2 SVGAGI. There are 15 residues in the CDR3. Study-wide points: Most expanded clonotypes in thyroid above 0.001 frequency also showed up in blood. The model achieved roughly 66% sensitivity and around 72% specificity for ophthalmopathy progression.

Transcripts of RNA were the source for amplifying TCR beta CDR3 regions. HTBI primers served in a first-round RT-PCR, which a second-round multiplex PCR followed. TCRdb passed the multiplex PCR reads through MiXCR, listing each CDR3 protein once. The sample holds over 500,000 distinct CDR3 sequences, 22% seen once. A follow-up of 18 months without ophthalmopathy meant that hyperthyroidism was stable. A 10 ml volume of fresh peripheral blood provided the PBMCs. The chain uses TRBV6-5 and TRBJ2-7, with D perhaps matching TRBD2 (5 bases). The sample consisted of peripheral blood. This TCR derives from a woman between 18 and 29 years old with stable Graves' hyperthyroidism. Some clones in this sample may be carry-over from other donors' samples. CDR3: CASSYSDGPGYEQYF. The CDR3 DNA is TGTGCCAGCAGTTACTCCGACGGCCCGGGGTACGAGCAGTACTTC.